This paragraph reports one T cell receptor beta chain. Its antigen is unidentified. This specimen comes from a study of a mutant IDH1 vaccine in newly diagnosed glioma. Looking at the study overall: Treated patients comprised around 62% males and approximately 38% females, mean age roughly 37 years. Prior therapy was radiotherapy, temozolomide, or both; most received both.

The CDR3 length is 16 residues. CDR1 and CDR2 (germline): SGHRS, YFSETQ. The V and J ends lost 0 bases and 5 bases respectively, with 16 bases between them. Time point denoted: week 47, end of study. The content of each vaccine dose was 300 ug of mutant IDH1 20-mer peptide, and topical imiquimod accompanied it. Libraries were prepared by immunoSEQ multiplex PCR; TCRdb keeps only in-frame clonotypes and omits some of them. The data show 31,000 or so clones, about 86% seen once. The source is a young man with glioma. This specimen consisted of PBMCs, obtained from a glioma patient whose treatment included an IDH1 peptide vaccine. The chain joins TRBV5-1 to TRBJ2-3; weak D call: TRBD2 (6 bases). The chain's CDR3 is CASSLVGSTGGDTQYF. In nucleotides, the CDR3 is TGCGCCAGCAGCTTGGTGGGCTCAACCGGGGGAGATACGCAGTATTTT.